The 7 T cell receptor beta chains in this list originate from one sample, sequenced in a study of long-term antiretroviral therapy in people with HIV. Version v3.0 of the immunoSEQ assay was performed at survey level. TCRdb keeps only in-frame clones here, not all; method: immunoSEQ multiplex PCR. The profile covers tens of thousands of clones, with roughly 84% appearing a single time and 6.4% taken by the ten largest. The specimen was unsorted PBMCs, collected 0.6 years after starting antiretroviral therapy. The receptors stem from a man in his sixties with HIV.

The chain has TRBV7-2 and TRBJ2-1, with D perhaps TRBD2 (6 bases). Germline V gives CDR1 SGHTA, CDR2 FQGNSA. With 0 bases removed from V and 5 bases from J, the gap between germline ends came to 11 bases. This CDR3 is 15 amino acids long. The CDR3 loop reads CASSLARGYHNEQFF. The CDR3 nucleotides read TGTGCCAGCAGCTTAGCGCGGGGTTACCACAATGAGCAGTTCTTC. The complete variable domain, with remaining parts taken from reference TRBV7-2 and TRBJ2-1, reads GAGVSQSPSNKVTEKGKDVELRCDPISGHTALYWYRQSLGQGLEFLIYFQGNSAPDKSGLPSDRFSAERTGGSVSTLTIQRTQQEDSAVYLCASSLARGYHNEQFFGPGTRLTVL.

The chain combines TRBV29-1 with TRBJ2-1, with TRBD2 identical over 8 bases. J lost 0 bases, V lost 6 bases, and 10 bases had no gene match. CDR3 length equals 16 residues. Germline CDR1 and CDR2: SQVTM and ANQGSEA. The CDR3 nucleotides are TGCAGCGTCTGGCCTCGGAGCGGGAGCTCCTACAATGAGCAGTTCTTC. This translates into CSVWPRSGSSYNEQFF.

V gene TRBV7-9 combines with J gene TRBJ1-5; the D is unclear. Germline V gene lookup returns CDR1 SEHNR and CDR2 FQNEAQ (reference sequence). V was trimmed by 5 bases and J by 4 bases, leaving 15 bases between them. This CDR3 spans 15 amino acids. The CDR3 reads CASSPLKSSNQPQHF. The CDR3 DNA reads TGTGCCAGCAGCCCTCTTAAAAGTTCTAATCAGCCCCAGCATTTT.

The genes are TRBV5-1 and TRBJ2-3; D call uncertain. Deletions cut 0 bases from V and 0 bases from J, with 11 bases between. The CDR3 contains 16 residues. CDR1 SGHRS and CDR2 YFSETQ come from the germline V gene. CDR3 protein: CASSLGAGPSTDTQYF. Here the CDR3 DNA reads TGCGCCAGCAGCTTGGGGGCAGGCCCGAGCACAGATACGCAGTATTTT.

The CDR3 region has the DNA TGCGCCAGCAGCTTGTTCCCTAGTTCCCACAATGAGCAGTTCTTC. It translates to CASSLFPSSHNEQFF. This chain uses TRBV5-1 with TRBJ2-1; D is uncertain. Germline-derived CDR1 and CDR2 are SGHRS and YFSETQ. There are 15 residues in the CDR3. The V end lost 1 base, the J end lost 5 bases, and 13 bases lay between the germline ends.

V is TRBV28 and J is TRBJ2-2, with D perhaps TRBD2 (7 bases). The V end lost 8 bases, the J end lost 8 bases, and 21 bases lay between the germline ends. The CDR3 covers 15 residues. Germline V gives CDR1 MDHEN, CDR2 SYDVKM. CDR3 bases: TGTGCCAGCTCTCGGGGAGGGACATTCGGAGGGGAGCTGTTTTTT. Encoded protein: CASSRGGTFGGELFF. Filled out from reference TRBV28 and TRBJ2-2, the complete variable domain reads DVKVTQSSRYLVKRTGEKVFLECVQDMDHENMFWYRQDPGLGLRLIYFSYDVKMKEKGDIPEGYSVSREKKERFSLILESASTNQTSMYLCASSRGGTFGGELFFGEGSRLTVL.

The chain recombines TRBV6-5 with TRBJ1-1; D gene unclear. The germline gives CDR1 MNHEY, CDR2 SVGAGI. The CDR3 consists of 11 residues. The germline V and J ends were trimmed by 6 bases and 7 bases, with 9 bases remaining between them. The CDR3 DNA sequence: TGTGCCAGCAGGAGTCGGGATGAAGCTTTCTTT. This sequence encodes CASRSRDEAFF.